This TCR beta chain is from a study of cytomegalovirus exposure and HLA in healthy donors (dated by TCRdb to about 2017). General notes on the study: According to a later analysis, one platform produced both the roughly 120 validation repertoires and the roughly 650 repertoires of the first cohort. The study was designed to test whether signatures of past pathogen exposure could be identified by cataloging public T cell receptors. Along with the approximately 650-subject first cohort, a separate validation cohort of around 110 different subjects was used. High-throughput TCR immunosequencing, statistical association of individual TCRs with disease status, and machine learning were combined to predict cytomegalovirus infection status.

The donors were included in the validation cohort of 100 to 150 subjects, a group kept apart from the roughly 680-subject first cohort. Receptor amplification or capture employed the immunoSEQ multiplex PCR assay. In the original analysis: To diagnose cytomegalovirus status from the catalog of TCR beta chain sequences, a statistical classification framework was built. This is the immuneACCESS table as TCRdb keeps it, with only in-frame sequences that have V and J called. A part of the clones is gone; compared with another copy, unresolved V genes explain less than half, and the rest is unexplained. V, J and clone size are those of that table, while D and trimming were read from the DNA. The sample table contains tens of thousands of clones; only one count was recorded for approximately 93% of them. Of the sample, more than 1.2% falls within the top ten clones. For this clone: Its antigen is still unknown. Per-base qualities were not stored, and no clone one base away is much larger.

Results and caveats for the whole study, not just this receptor: While some public TCRs were present in many individuals, most TCR sequences turned up only very rarely across donors. The authors suggested that the approach could potentially be generalized to other disease states and immunological phenotypes. In vitro tests confirmed that a few of the cytomegalovirus-associated TCR beta chains recognize cytomegalovirus antigens. The study gave a list of over 150 TCR beta chains associated with cytomegalovirus. In both the original and validation cohorts, the classifier was reported to diagnose cytomegalovirus status with high specificity and sensitivity. A later analysis lacked HLA typing for the validation cohort, so it scored co-occurrence in that cohort across all 120 or so repertoires. In a later analysis, TCRs clustered in the first cohort were found to also tend to co-occur in the roughly 120 validation repertoires, with about 93% of cluster scores above 0.

This TCR derives from a man between 18 and 35 years old in good health and CMV-seropositive. Material for sequencing was PBMCs.

The encoded CDR3 is CASSELGAASNEQFF. The bases are TGTGCCAGCAGTGAATTAGGGGCGGCTAGCAATGAGCAGTTCTTC. This chain is built from TRBV25-1 and TRBJ2-1; a tentative D match to TRBD1 spans 5 bases. The CDR3, cysteine through phenylalanine, is 15 amino acids long. Of the read, only the CDR3 DNA is kept; its 45 bases are in frame from base 1. The germline V gene supplies CDR1 MGHDK and CDR2 SYGVNS. V is pared back by 1 base and J by 6 bases, with 13 bases lying between the germline termini.